These 25 T cell receptor beta chains came from one sample sequenced in a study of T cell changes during pregnancy in multiple sclerosis. Assay: immunoSEQ multiplex PCR; the TCRdb copy retains only in-frame clones and omits some. The sample lists about 59,000 clones, 90% to 95% occurring once. This sample comprised peripheral blood, obtained in the third trimester of pregnancy. The receptors shown here come from a female donor in good health, enrolled as a control in a pregnancy study.

This clone was observed a handful of times. CDR3 DNA: TGTGCCAGCACCCAACAAAAGGGACTGAACAATGAGCAGTTCTTC. It translates to CASTQQKGLNNEQFF. The chain couples TRBV7-2 to TRBJ2-1, with TRBD2 as a possible D gene (6 bases). The CDR3 sequence is 15 residues long. Germline V gene sequence: CDR1 SGHTA, CDR2 FQGNSA. Trimming took 7 bases from V and 5 from J, leaving 18 bases between them.

This rearrangement joins TRBV2 to TRBJ2-5; D uncertain. The V and J ends lost 1 base and 5 bases respectively, with 11 bases between them. The CDR3 has 14 residues. Germline-derived CDR1 and CDR2 are SNHLY and FYNNEI. The CDR3 reads CASSEVREIETQYF. As DNA, the CDR3 is TGTGCCAGCAGTGAAGTGAGAGAGATCGAGACCCAGTACTTC.

V gene TRBV29-1 combines with J gene TRBJ1-1, with 8 bases identical to TRBD1. V dropped 5 bases and J dropped 5; count of bases not matched to a gene: 13. The CDR3 contains 15 residues. Looked up from germline, CDR1 is SQVTM and CDR2 is ANQGSEA. CDR3 sequence reads: CSVFETSRGRTEAFF. CDR3 bases: TGCAGCGTTTTTGAGACGAGCAGGGGGCGTACTGAAGCTTTCTTT.

The chain has TRBV7-2 and TRBJ1-2; 12 bases line up with TRBD1. This CDR3 spans 17 amino acids. Losses at the gene ends were 4 bases for V and 4 bases for J; bases not matched to a gene: 10. The V gene's germline CDR1 is SGHTA and CDR2 FQGNSA. CDR3 DNA sequence: TGTGCCAGCAGCTCCGGGACAGGGGGCGCGGGGAGCTATGGCTACACCTTC. It translates to CASSSGTGGAGSYGYTF.

V usage is TRBV14 and J usage is TRBJ1-3; 8 bases are shared with TRBD1. The CDR3 covers 18 residues. V trimming: 4 bases; J trimming: 4 bases; junction bases outside the gene matches: 15. Per germline, CDR1 SGHDN and CDR2 FVKESK. The CDR3 region is CASSRRRQGWELGNTIYF. The CDR3 DNA is TGTGCCAGCAGCCGGCGGCGACAGGGGTGGGAGCTGGGAAACACCATATATTTT.

The V call is TRBV30, the J call TRBJ2-1, with 10 bases aligning to TRBD2. Germline V gene data show CDR1 as GTSNPN and CDR2 as SVGIG (reference sequence). This CDR3 is built from 13 residues. The trim removed 3 bases at V and 9 bases at J, leaving 5 bases unmatched. DNA of the CDR3: TGTGCCTGGAGAAGCGGGGGGGCAGGTGAGCAGTTCTTC. Amino acid sequence: CAWRSGGAGEQFF. Using reference TRBV30 and TRBJ2-1 for the parts outside the CDR3, the full variable domain is SQTIHQWPATLVQPVGSPLSLECTVEGTSNPNLYWYRQAAGRGLQLLFYSVGIGQISSEVPQNLSASRPQDRQFILSSKKLLLSDSGFYLCAWRSGGAGEQFFGPGTRLTVL.

This clone was seen only a few times. The rearrangement uses TRBV12-5 and TRBJ2-7; D uncertain. CDR1 is LGHNT, CDR2 FRNRAP, per germline. This CDR3 contains 11 residues. V was clipped by 6 bases and J by 3 bases, with 6 bases between them. CDR3 in amino acids: CASGTYYEQYF. DNA for the CDR3: TGTGCTAGTGGCACTTACTACGAGCAGTACTTC.

Note on this clone: The same CDR3 arises from other DNA sequences in this sample as well. The chain employs TRBV5-1 and TRBJ1-5; D ambiguous. V was clipped by 0 bases and J by 4 bases, with 5 bases between them. The CDR3 extends over 13 amino acids. In germline, CDR1 is SGHRS, CDR2 YFSETQ. CDR3 amino acids: CASSLDRNQPQHF. In DNA form, the CDR3 reads TGCGCCAGCAGCTTGGACCGGAATCAGCCCCAGCATTTT.

This clone was observed once. The V gene is TRBV10-3, the J gene TRBJ2-5, with D possibly matching TRBD2 (5 bases). Trimming cost V 7 bases and J 7 bases, with 13 bases left between them. CDR1 and CDR2 from the germline V gene are ENHRY and SYGVKD. This CDR3 has 12 residues. Here the CDR3 DNA reads TGTGCCATCAAAGATCGGGATCCGACCCAGTACTTC. This sequence encodes CAIKDRDPTQYF.

This rearrangement joins TRBV4-2 to TRBJ2-4; 10 bases fit TRBD2. The ends lost 0 bases at V and 1 base at J; junction bases unmatched: 12. The CDR3 is 20 amino acids. From germline, CDR1 is LGHNA and CDR2 YNFKEQ. The CDR3 DNA reads TGTGCCAGCAGCCAAGACGGAACTAGCGGGGCCCGCGAGGCCAAAAACATTCAGTACTTC. This encodes CASSQDGTSGAREAKNIQYF.

The rearrangement uses TRBV6-5 and TRBJ1-1, with TRBD1 matching over 8 bases. The germline CDR1 and CDR2 sequences are MNHEY and SVGAGI. The CDR3 length is 15 residues. V lost 0 bases, J lost 5 bases, and 5 bases stayed unmatched. CDR3 DNA: TGTGCCAGCAGTTACTCAGTCAGGGGGCGGACTGAAGCTTTCTTT. It codes for CASSYSVRGRTEAFF.

This clone was observed a few times. The rearrangement joins TRBV12-2 to TRBJ1-5; the listed D gene, TRBD1, was not tested against the DNA. TRBV12-2 is termed a pseudogene. The CDR3 consists of 14 residues. CDR3 residues: CASRLAGGNQPQHF. CDR3 in DNA: TGTGCAAGTCGCTTAGCAGGGGGCAATCAGCCCCAGCATTTT.

The chain links TRBV4-2 to TRBJ1-1, with D possibly matching TRBD1 (6 bases). Germline values: CDR1 LGHNA, CDR2 YNFKEQ. The CDR3 length is 15 residues. V was trimmed by 1 base and J by 4 bases, leaving 13 bases between them. CDR3 bases: TGTGCCAGCAGCCAAGCCGCGCAGGGGCGCACTGAAGCTTTCTTT. Amino acid sequence: CASSQAAQGRTEAFF.

This clone was observed a single time. This chain joins TRBV7-2 and TRBJ2-7, with 9 bases fitting TRBD2. V was pared by 0 bases and J by 1 base, with 4 bases of the junction left unmatched. The CDR3 sequence is 16 residues long. CDR1 SGHTA and CDR2 FQGNSA come from the germline V gene. DNA of the CDR3: TGTGCCAGCAGCTTAGCCGGGACTAGCCGTTCCTACGAGCAGTACTTC. Translated, it gives CASSLAGTSRSYEQYF.

The gene calls are TRBV9 and TRBJ2-1; 11 nucleotides agree with TRBD1. J was trimmed by 8 bases and V by 1 base; bases with no gene match: 8. The CDR3 has 16 residues. Germline V gene lookup returns CDR1 SGDLS and CDR2 YYNGEE. CDR3: CASSVKGTGGGDEQFF. CDR3 nucleotide sequence: TGTGCCAGCAGCGTAAAAGGGACAGGGGGAGGGGATGAGCAGTTCTTC.

V is TRBV6-5 and J is TRBJ1-2; 10 bases are shared with TRBD1. V gave up 4 bases and J gave up 7 bases; unmatched junction bases: 6. The CDR3 totals 14 residues. CDR1 is MNHEY and CDR2 is SVGAGI in the germline V gene. The CDR3 DNA sequence: TGTGCCAGCAGTTCGGGACAGGGGTTCTCTGGCTACACCTTC. This gives the protein CASSSGQGFSGYTF.

This rearrangement joins TRBV13 to TRBJ2-6; D call uncertain. Trimming cost V 4 bases and J 4 bases, with 5 bases left between them. Per germline, CDR1 PRHDT and CDR2 FYEKMQ (reference sequence). The CDR3 consists of 13 residues. Here the CDR3 reads CASSSEGANVLTF. The CDR3 region has the DNA TGTGCCAGCAGCTCCGAGGGGGCCAACGTCCTGACTTTC.

In DNA, the CDR3 is TGCAGTGCTAGAGGACAGGGGGCAGCTTTCTTT. It yields the protein CSARGQGAAFF. The J gene is TRBJ1-1, the V gene TRBV20-1; 10 nucleotides align to TRBD1. V lost 1 base and J lost 10; bases outside the gene matches: 0. This CDR3 has 11 residues. The germline V gene encodes CDR1 DFQATT and CDR2 SNEGSKA (reference sequence).

CDR3 region: CASSLSGTIRNQPQHF. As DNA, the CDR3 is TGTGCCAGCAGCTTGAGCGGGACAATTAGGAATCAGCCCCAGCATTTT. The gene calls are TRBV5-6 and TRBJ1-5, with D possibly matching TRBD1 (6 bases). There are 16 residues in the CDR3. The V gene's germline CDR1 is SGHDT and CDR2 YYEEEE. V was clipped by 1 base and J by 4 bases, with 15 bases between them.

CDR3 bases: TGTGCCAGCAGCTTACCCGCCCTAAACCCCGGGACAGGGGTCCACGAGCAGTACTTC. Amino acids: CASSLPALNPGTGVHEQYF. The V call is TRBV7-2, the J call TRBJ2-7; 10 nucleotides line up with TRBD1. Germline values: CDR1 SGHTA, CDR2 FQGNSA. CDR3 length equals 19 residues. Losses at the gene ends were 2 bases for V and 5 bases for J; bases not matched to a gene: 18.

V usage is TRBV5-1 and J usage is TRBJ1-2, with 7 nucleotides matching TRBD1. CDR1 and CDR2 from the germline V gene are SGHRS and YFSETQ. Losses at the gene ends were 3 bases for V and 2 bases for J; bases not matched to a gene: 4. This CDR3 is 14 amino acids long. Written as DNA, the CDR3 is TGCGCCAGCAGCTGGGAGACAGGGAACTATGGCTACACCTTC. Translated: CASSWETGNYGYTF. Looking up the rest from reference TRBV5-1 and TRBJ1-2 gives the full variable domain: KAGVTQTPRYLIKTRGQQVTLSCSPISGHRSVSWYQQTPGQGLQFLFEYFSETQRNKGNFPGRFSGRQFSNSRSEMNVSTLELGDSALYLCASSWETGNYGYTFGSGTRLTVV.

The chain joins TRBV7-2 to TRBJ2-6, with D possibly matching TRBD2 (5 bases). The CDR3 length is 18 residues. Looked up from germline, CDR1 is SGHTA and CDR2 is FQGNSA. V lost 1 base to trimming and J lost 3 bases, with 16 bases between them. The CDR3 bases are TGTGCCAGCAGCTTAGGGGAGAGCGAAATGGTTGGGGCCAACGTCCTGACTTTC. Its translation: CASSLGESEMVGANVLTF.

V and J are TRBV7-2 and TRBJ1-2; TRBD1 matches 7 bases. The CDR3 loop spans 13 amino acids. V lost 4 bases and J lost 4; bases outside the gene matches: 3. Germline V gene lookup returns CDR1 SGHTA and CDR2 FQGNSA. Written as DNA, the CDR3 is TGTGCCAGCAGCTGGGACAGCTCCTATGGCTACACCTTC. Its protein product is CASSWDSSYGYTF. Variable domain in full (rest from reference TRBV7-2 and TRBJ1-2): GAGVSQSPSNKVTEKGKDVELRCDPISGHTALYWYRQSLGQGLEFLIYFQGNSAPDKSGLPSDRFSAERTGGSVSTLTIQRTQQEDSAVYLCASSWDSSYGYTFGSGTRLTVV.

The genes are TRBV25-1 and TRBJ1-2; no definite D call. Trimming cost V 4 bases and J 7 bases, with 16 bases left between them. The CDR3 totals 14 residues. CDR1 and CDR2 from the germline V gene are MGHDK and SYGVNS. The CDR3 DNA reads TGTGCCAGCAGTGGTACGGGTGCTTGGAGTGGCTACACCTTC. Its protein product is CASSGTGAWSGYTF.

Written as DNA, the CDR3 is TGCGCCAGCGTATCCAGCACAGCGGGTGGGGAGCAGTACTTC. This translates into CASVSSTAGGEQYF. The chain has TRBV5-1 and TRBJ2-7, with D possibly TRBD2 on 6 matching bases. Looked up from germline, CDR1 is SGHRS and CDR2 is YFSETQ. The CDR3 length is 14 residues. V lost 7 bases and J 7 bases, leaving 21 bases between the germline ends.